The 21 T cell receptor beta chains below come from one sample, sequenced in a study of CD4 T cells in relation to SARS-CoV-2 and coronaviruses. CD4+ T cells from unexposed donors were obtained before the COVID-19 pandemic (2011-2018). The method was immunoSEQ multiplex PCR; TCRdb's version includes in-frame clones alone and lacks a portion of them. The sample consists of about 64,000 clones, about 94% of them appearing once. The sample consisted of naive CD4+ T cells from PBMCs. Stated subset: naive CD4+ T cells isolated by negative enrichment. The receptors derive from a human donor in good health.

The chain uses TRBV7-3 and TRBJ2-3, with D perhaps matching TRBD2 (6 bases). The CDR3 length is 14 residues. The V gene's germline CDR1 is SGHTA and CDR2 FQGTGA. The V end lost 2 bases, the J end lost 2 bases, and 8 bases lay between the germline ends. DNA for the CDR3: TGTGCCAGCAGCTTAGCGCGGGACACAGATACGCAGTATTTT. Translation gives CASSLARDTDTQYF.

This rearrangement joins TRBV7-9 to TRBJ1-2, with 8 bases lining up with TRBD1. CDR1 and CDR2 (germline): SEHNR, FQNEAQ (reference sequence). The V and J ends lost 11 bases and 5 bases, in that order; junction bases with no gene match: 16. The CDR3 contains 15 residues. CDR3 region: CAAAGGRGLLYGYTF. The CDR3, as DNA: TGTGCCGCTGCGGGGGGCAGGGGGCTTTTGTATGGCTACACCTTC.

Written as DNA, the CDR3 is TGTGCCAGCAGCGCCCCTACGGGTAGGAACACTGAAGCTTTCTTT. Translation: CASSAPTGRNTEAFF. The chain uses TRBV9 and TRBJ1-1; no clear D gene. CDR3 size: 15 residues. Germline CDR1 SGDLS, CDR2 YYNGEE. V gave up 3 bases and J gave up 1 base, with 13 bases separating them.

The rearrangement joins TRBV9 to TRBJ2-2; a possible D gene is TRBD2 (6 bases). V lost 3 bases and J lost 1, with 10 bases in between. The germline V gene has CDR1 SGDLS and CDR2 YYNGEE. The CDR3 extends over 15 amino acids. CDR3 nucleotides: TGTGCCAGCAGCGGGGGGGTAGTGAACACCGGGGAGCTGTTTTTT. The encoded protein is CASSGGVVNTGELFF.

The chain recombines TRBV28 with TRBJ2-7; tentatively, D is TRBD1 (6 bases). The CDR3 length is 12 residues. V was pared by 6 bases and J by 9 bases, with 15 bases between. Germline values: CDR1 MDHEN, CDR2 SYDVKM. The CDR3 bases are TGTGCCAGCAGGGATCTCCTAGGGGGGCAGTACTTC. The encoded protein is CASRDLLGGQYF. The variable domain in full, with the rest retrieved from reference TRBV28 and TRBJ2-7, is DVKVTQSSRYLVKRTGEKVFLECVQDMDHENMFWYRQDPGLGLRLIYFSYDVKMKEKGDIPEGYSVSREKKERFSLILESASTNQTSMYLCASRDLLGGQYFGPGTRLTVT.

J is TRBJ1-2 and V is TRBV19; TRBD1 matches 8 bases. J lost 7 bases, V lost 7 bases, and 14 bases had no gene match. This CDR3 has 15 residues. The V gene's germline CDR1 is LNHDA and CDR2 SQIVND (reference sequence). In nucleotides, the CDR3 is TGTGCCAGTACCATGGAAATCAACAGGGGGACTGGCTACACCTTC. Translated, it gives CASTMEINRGTGYTF.

The CDR3 loop reads CASRPGREKNIQYF. The CDR3 region has the DNA TGTGCCAGTAGGCCGGGACGCGAAAAAAACATTCAGTACTTC. This chain connects TRBV19 to TRBJ2-4; either TRBD1 or TRBD2 may fit D (5 bases each). V lost 6 bases and J lost 4, with 13 bases in between. CDR1 LNHDA and CDR2 SQIVND come from the germline V gene (reference sequence). The CDR3 runs to 14 residues.

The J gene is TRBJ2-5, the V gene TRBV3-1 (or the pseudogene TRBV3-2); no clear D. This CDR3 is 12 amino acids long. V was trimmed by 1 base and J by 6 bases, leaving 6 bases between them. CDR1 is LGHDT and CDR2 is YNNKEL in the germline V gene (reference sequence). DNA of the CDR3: TGTGCCAGCAGCCAAGGGGCGCAGACCCAGTACTTC. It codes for CASSQGAQTQYF.

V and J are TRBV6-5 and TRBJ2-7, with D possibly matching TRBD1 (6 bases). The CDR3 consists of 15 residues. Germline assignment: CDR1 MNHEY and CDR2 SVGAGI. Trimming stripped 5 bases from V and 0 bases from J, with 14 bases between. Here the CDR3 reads CASSTDSRGSYEQYF. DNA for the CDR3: TGTGCCAGCAGTACGGACAGTAGGGGCTCCTACGAGCAGTACTTC.

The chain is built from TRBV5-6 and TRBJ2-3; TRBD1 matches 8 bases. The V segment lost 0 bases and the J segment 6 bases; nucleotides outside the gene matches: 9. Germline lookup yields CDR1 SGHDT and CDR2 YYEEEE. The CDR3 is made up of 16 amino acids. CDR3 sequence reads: CASSLANRGFLDTQYF. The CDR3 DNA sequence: TGTGCCAGCAGCTTGGCCAACAGGGGGTTTCTGGATACGCAGTATTTT.

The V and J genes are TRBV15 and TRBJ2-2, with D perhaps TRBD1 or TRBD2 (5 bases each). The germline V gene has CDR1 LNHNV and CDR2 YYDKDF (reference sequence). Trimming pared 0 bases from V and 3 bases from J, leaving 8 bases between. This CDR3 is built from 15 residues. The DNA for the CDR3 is TGTGCCACCAGCAGAGAAGTGGGGGACACCGGGGAGCTGTTTTTT. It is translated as CATSREVGDTGELFF.

CDR3 nucleotides: TGTGCCAGCAGCTTAGGGTGGGGACAGGGGGCGGGAGATACGCAGTATTTT. Encoded protein: CASSLGWGQGAGDTQYF. V gene TRBV11-2 combines with J gene TRBJ2-3; 12 bases agree with TRBD1. CDR3 length: 17 residues. Per germline, CDR1 SGHAT and CDR2 FQNNGV. With 1 base clipped from V and 5 bases from J, the junction kept 7 bases outside the gene matches.

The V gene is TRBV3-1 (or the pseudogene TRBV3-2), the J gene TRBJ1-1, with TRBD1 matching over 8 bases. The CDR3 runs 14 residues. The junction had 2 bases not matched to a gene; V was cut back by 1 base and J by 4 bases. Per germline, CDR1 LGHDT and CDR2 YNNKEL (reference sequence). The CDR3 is CASSQGQGPTEAFF. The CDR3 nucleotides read TGTGCCAGCAGCCAAGGACAGGGGCCCACTGAAGCTTTCTTT.

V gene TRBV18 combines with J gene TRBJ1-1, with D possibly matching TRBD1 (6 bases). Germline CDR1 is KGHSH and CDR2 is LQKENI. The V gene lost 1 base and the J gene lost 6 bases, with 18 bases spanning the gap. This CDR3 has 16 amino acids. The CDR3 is CASSPQNQRGQSEAFF. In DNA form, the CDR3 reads TGTGCCAGCTCACCACAAAATCAACGAGGACAGTCTGAAGCTTTCTTT.

The CDR3 sequence is CASRQQGSTNEKLFF. The DNA for the CDR3 is TGTGCCAGCAGACAACAGGGGTCAACTAATGAAAAACTGTTTTTT. The chain joins TRBV2 to TRBJ1-4, with TRBD1 identical over 7 bases. This CDR3 is 15 amino acids long. Trimming cost V 6 bases and J 0 bases; bases outside gene matches: 4. Germline V gene sequence: CDR1 SNHLY, CDR2 FYNNEI.

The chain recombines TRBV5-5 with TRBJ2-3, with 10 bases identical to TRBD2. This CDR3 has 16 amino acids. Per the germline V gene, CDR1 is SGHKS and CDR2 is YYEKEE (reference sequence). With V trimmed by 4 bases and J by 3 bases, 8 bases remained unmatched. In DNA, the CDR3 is TGTGCCAGCAGCGAAACTAGCGGGAAGCCGACAGATACGCAGTATTTT. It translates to CASSETSGKPTDTQYF.

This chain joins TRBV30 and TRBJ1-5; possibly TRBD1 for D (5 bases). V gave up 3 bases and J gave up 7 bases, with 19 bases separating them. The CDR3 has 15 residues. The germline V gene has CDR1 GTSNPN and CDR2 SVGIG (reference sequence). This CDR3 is CAWRGGRGDLQPQHF. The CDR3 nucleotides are TGTGCCTGGAGGGGGGGTAGGGGTGATTTACAGCCCCAGCATTTT.

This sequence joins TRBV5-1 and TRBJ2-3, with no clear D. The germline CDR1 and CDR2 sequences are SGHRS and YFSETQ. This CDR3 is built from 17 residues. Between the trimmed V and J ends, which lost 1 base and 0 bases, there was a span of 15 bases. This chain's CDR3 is CASSLSLAVTSTDTQYF. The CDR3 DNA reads TGCGCCAGCAGCTTGTCCCTCGCTGTTACTAGCACAGATACGCAGTATTTT.

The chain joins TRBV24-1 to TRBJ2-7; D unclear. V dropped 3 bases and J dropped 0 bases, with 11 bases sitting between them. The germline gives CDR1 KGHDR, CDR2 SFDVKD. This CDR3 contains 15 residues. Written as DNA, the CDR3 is TGTGCCACCAGTGATGGGAAGACGGGCTCCTACGAGCAGTACTTC. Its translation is CATSDGKTGSYEQYF.

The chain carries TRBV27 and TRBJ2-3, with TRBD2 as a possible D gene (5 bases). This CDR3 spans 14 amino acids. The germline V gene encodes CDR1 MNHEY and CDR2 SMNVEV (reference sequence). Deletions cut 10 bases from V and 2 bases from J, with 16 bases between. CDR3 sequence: CATTSGGITDTQYF. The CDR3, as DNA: TGTGCCACCACCAGCGGTGGGATCACAGATACGCAGTATTTT.

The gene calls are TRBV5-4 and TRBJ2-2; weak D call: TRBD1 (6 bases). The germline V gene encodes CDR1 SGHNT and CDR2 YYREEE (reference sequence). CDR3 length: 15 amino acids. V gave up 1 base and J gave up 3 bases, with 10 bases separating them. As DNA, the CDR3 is TGTGCCAGCAGCTTGTCCAGGGGTCACACCGGGGAGCTGTTTTTT. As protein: CASSLSRGHTGELFF.